The 27 T cell receptor beta chains reported below all come from one sample, sequenced in a study of T cell repertoires in cytomegalovirus infection. What these receptors recognize is not known. TCRdb reanalysed the reads using MiXCR and keeps one entry per CDR3 protein. The data hold about 330,000 distinct CDR3 sequences, with about a third observed a single time. The sequencing here drew on cultured PBMCs, taken from culture after CMV antigen stimulation. The receptors shown here come from a human donor in good health (CMV status not recorded). Some clones in this sample may be carry-over from other donors' samples.

In this sample, this clonotype turned up a few times. J is TRBJ2-1 and V is TRBV12-5, with TRBD2 matching over 13 bases. The V and J ends lost 2 bases and 7 bases, in that order; junction bases with no gene match: 5. From germline, CDR1 is LGHNT and CDR2 FRNRAP. The CDR3 consists of 16 residues. The CDR3 is CASGLTGTSGKNEQFF. As DNA, the CDR3 is TGTGCTAGTGGTTTGACCGGGACTAGCGGGAAGAATGAGCAGTTCTTC. Filled out from reference TRBV12-5 and TRBJ2-1, the complete variable domain reads DARVTQTPRHKVTEMGQEVTMRCQPILGHNTVFWYRQTMMQGLELLAYFRNRAPLDDSGMPKDRFSAEMPDATLATLKIQPSEPRDSAVYFCASGLTGTSGKNEQFFGPGTRLTVL.

This clonotype turned up a few times. V gene TRBV28 combines with J gene TRBJ1-1; D remains unclear. Looked up from germline, CDR1 is MDHEN and CDR2 is SYDVKM. The CDR3 runs 11 residues. V dropped 4 bases and J dropped 10 bases, with 10 bases sitting between them. The CDR3 DNA follows: TGTGCCAGCAGTTCAGCACATGGAGCTTTCTTT. Translating gives CASSSAHGAFF.

The chain uses TRBV7-9 and TRBJ2-2; D is unclear. Germline V gene data show CDR1 as SEHNR and CDR2 as FQNEAQ (reference sequence). Trimming removed 4 bases at V and 13 bases at J, with 25 bases between. CDR3 length: 16 amino acids. The CDR3 sequence is CASSSPVPTKGNGLFF. CDR3 nucleotide sequence: TGTGCCAGCAGCTCCCCTGTTCCAACTAAAGGGAACGGGCTGTTTTTT.

In nucleotides, the CDR3 is TGTGCCAGCATAGAACAGGGGGCAACCGCTTATAATTCACCCCTCCACTTT. This translates into CASIEQGATAYNSPLHF. The chain couples TRBV28 to TRBJ1-6; TRBD1 agrees at 9 bases. The CDR3 loop spans 17 amino acids. V lost 7 bases to trimming and J lost 4 bases; unmatched junction nucleotides: 11. Germline V gene lookup returns CDR1 MDHEN and CDR2 SYDVKM.

The chain is built from TRBV27 and TRBJ2-7; 11 bases fit TRBD2. The CDR3 loop spans 15 amino acids. Germline assignment: CDR1 MNHEY and CDR2 SMNVEV (reference sequence). Trimming removed 6 bases from V and 2 bases from J; junction bases left unmatched: 6. CDR3 amino acids: CASRTGTSGTYEQYF. In DNA form, the CDR3 reads TGTGCCAGCAGAACCGGGACTAGCGGCACCTACGAGCAGTACTTC.

This sequence joins TRBV19 and TRBJ1-4; possible D gene TRBD1, 5 bases. The germline V and J ends were trimmed by 10 bases and 7 bases, with 19 bases remaining between them. Germline loops: CDR1 LNHDA, CDR2 SQIVND (reference sequence). CDR3 length: 14 residues. The CDR3 protein is CATGPRTRGEKLFF. CDR3 DNA: TGTGCCACCGGCCCGAGGACGAGGGGTGAAAAACTGTTTTTT.

This clonotype showed up just a few times. This chain joins TRBV2 and TRBJ1-2, with 9 bases aligning to TRBD1. Germline CDR1 reads SNHLY; CDR2 reads FYNNEI. CDR3 size: 17 residues. Unmatched junction bases numbered 18, after V lost 7 bases and J lost 6 bases. The CDR3 DNA is TGTGCCAGCACCCGTTACCCTTTCGACAGGGGGATACATGGCTACACCTTC. Amino acid sequence: CASTRYPFDRGIHGYTF.

This clonotype was recorded a few times. The genes are TRBV4-1 and TRBJ2-1, with D hard to call. The length of the CDR3 is 16 residues. The germline CDR1 and CDR2 sequences are MGHRA and YSYEKL. Trimming took 2 bases from V and 0 from J, leaving 11 bases between them. DNA for the CDR3: TGCGCCAGCAGCCAACCGGAGTCGCCCTCCTACAATGAGCAGTTCTTC. It is translated as CASSQPESPSYNEQFF.

The rearrangement links TRBV20-1 to TRBJ1-3; TRBD1 is a possible D gene (6 bases). V was shortened by 1 base and J by 0 bases, with 16 bases between the two germline ends. The CDR3 is made up of 17 amino acids. CDR1 is DFQATT, CDR2 SNEGSKA, per germline (reference sequence). CDR3 loop: CSARVFGQTTSGNTIYF. For the CDR3, the DNA is TGCAGTGCTAGAGTTTTTGGACAGACGACCTCTGGAAACACCATATATTTT.

The chain links TRBV6-1 to TRBJ2-7; 13 nucleotides align to TRBD2. CDR1 MNHNS and CDR2 SASEGT come from the germline V gene. The CDR3 spans 16 residues. J lost 7 bases, V lost 5 bases, and 11 bases had no gene match. The CDR3 loop reads CASSLGLAGAGGEQYF. For the CDR3, the DNA is TGTGCCAGCAGTTTAGGACTAGCGGGAGCCGGCGGAGAGCAGTACTTC.

The rearrangement joins TRBV28 to TRBJ1-1; possibly TRBD1 for D (5 bases). The CDR3 totals 16 residues. Germline CDR1 is MDHEN and CDR2 is SYDVKM. Between the trimmed V and J ends, which lost 2 bases and 0 bases, there was a span of 13 bases. The CDR3 reads CASSLGTFYMNTEAFF. The CDR3 nucleotides are TGTGCCAGCAGTTTAGGGACCTTCTACATGAACACTGAAGCTTTCTTT.

This clonotype showed up just once. The CDR3 reads CASSQYLINQPQHF. In DNA, the CDR3 is TGTGCCAGCAGTCAGTACCTGATCAATCAGCCCCAGCATTTT. The chain combines TRBV6-8 with TRBJ1-5; no definite D call. CDR3 length: 14 amino acids. V dropped 5 bases and J dropped 3 bases, with 11 bases sitting between them. The germline CDR1 and CDR2 sequences are MNHGY and SAAAGT.

In regard to this clonotype: A much larger clone differs by one base, so this may be a read error. This chain's CDR3 is CASSEAQRFERYF. The CDR3 region has the DNA TGTGCCAGCAGTGAAGCGCAGCGATTCGAGCGGTACTTC. V and J are TRBV6-1 and TRBJ2-7, with D unresolved. Germline loops: CDR1 MNHNS, CDR2 SASEGT. The CDR3 contains 13 residues.

The DNA for the CDR3 is TGTGCCAGCAGCTTCGGGTGGGACGATACGCAGTATTTT. Encoded protein: CASSFGWDDTQYF. V usage is TRBV7-3 and J usage is TRBJ2-3; D possibly matches TRBD1 or TRBD2 (5 bases each). From germline, CDR1 is SGHTA and CDR2 FQGTGA. V was shortened by 3 bases and J by 6 bases, with 10 bases between the two germline ends. The CDR3 sequence is 13 residues long.

The V call is TRBV18, the J call TRBJ1-1; no firm D call. Germline V gene data show CDR1 as KGHSH and CDR2 as LQKENI. Trimming removed 3 bases from V and 1 base from J, with 15 bases in between. CDR3 length equals 16 residues. The DNA of the CDR3 is TGTGCCAGCTCACCCCCGAAGGGCGCTCCGAACACTGAAGCTTTCTTT. This sequence encodes CASSPPKGAPNTEAFF.

This clonotype was recorded a few times. This chain connects TRBV12-3 or TRBV12-4 to TRBJ2-4; D call uncertain. This CDR3 comprises 15 residues. The ends were cut back, 4 bases at V and 0 bases at J, with 10 bases in the middle. The CDR3 reads CASSSQAEAKNIQYF. DNA of the CDR3: TGTGCCAGCAGTTCGCAGGCAGAAGCCAAAAACATTCAGTACTTC.

The rearrangement uses TRBV12-3 or TRBV12-4 and TRBJ1-5, with 10 nucleotides matching TRBD1. This CDR3 contains 17 residues. Losses at the gene ends were 1 base for V and 5 bases for J; bases not matched to a gene: 8. The CDR3 is CASSLGSGTGVDQPQHF. The CDR3 DNA sequence: TGTGCCAGCAGTTTAGGATCGGGGACAGGGGTAGATCAGCCCCAGCATTTT.

This rearrangement joins TRBV23-1 to TRBJ2-5; weak D call: TRBD2 (5 bases). TRBV23-1 falls under the ORF class, with uncertain function. With 0 bases removed from V and 5 bases from J, the gap between germline ends came to 10 bases. The CDR3 loop spans 14 amino acids. CDR3 amino acids: CASSQSCPGETQYF. CDR3 DNA: TGCGCCAGCAGTCAATCATGCCCGGGGGAGACCCAGTACTTC.

The CDR3 sequence is CASSQVSPGTDTQYF. CDR3 DNA: TGCGCCAGCAGCCAAGTGAGCCCCGGAACAGATACGCAGTATTTT. The J gene is TRBJ2-3, the V gene TRBV4-3; D call uncertain. This CDR3 comprises 15 residues. The germline CDR1 and CDR2 sequences are LGHNA and YSLEER. V was shortened by 1 base and J by 3 bases, with 11 bases between the two germline ends.

This clonotype was observed many times. The J gene is TRBJ1-4, the V gene TRBV7-4, with 7 bases identical to TRBD1. Germline V gene data show CDR1 as SGHVT and CDR2 as SQSDAQ. The CDR3 is 17 residues long. J was trimmed by 6 bases and V by 5 bases; bases with no gene match: 15. The CDR3: CASSPVPGQYWDEKLFF. The CDR3 DNA follows: TGTGCCAGCAGCCCCGTCCCGGGACAGTACTGGGATGAAAAACTGTTTTTT.

The sample holds a few counts of this clonotype. This chain links TRBV6-5 with TRBJ2-7; 13 bases line up with TRBD2. Germline lookup yields CDR1 MNHEY and CDR2 SVGAGI. The V segment lost 0 bases and the J segment 7 bases; nucleotides outside the gene matches: 6. The CDR3 is 16 residues long. In DNA, the CDR3 is TGTGCCAGCAGTTACTCGAGGACTAGCGGGAGTGGAGAGCAGTACGTC. This translates into CASSYSRTSGSGEQYV.

This clonotype was seen only a few times. The chain is built from TRBV4-3 and TRBJ1-6, with D tentatively TRBD1 (5 bases). V lost 0 bases, J lost 7 bases, and 13 bases lay in between. Germline V gene sequence: CDR1 LGHNA, CDR2 YSLEER. The CDR3 is 16 residues long. The CDR3 region is CASSQDRDPGNSPLHF. DNA of the CDR3: TGCGCCAGCAGCCAAGACCGGGACCCAGGAAATTCACCCCTCCACTTT.

In its sample, this clonotype was seen a few times. The V call is TRBV6-1, the J call TRBJ2-3; maybe TRBD2 (6 bases). The V end was cut by 6 bases, the J end by 0 bases, with 10 bases between. CDR3 length equals 14 residues. From germline, CDR1 is MNHNS and CDR2 SASEGT. CDR3 nucleotide sequence: TGTGCCAGCAGGGACTACTTTAGCACAGATACGCAGTATTTT. Protein: CASRDYFSTDTQYF.

A few counts support this clonotype. The chain recombines TRBV28 with TRBJ1-2; 10 bases line up with TRBD1. Trimming removed 6 bases from V and 7 bases from J; junction bases left unmatched: 5. Germline CDR1 and CDR2: MDHEN and SYDVKM. The CDR3 extends over 13 amino acids. CDR3 loop: CASSRQGAGGYTF. The CDR3 DNA reads TGTGCCAGCAGCCGACAGGGGGCAGGTGGCTACACCTTC.

In this sample, this clonotype turned up many times. The J gene is TRBJ2-5, the V gene TRBV7-7, with D uncertain. CDR1 SSHAT and CDR2 FNYEAQ come from the germline V gene (reference sequence). This CDR3 is built from 14 residues. Trimming took 2 bases from V and 4 from J, leaving 11 bases between them. The CDR3 loop is CASSLISDPETQYF. The DNA for the CDR3 is TGTGCCAGCAGCTTAATTTCCGATCCAGAGACCCAGTACTTC.

This clonotype was counted once. The gene calls are TRBV28 and TRBJ1-1; TRBD1 aligns across 11 bases. The germline CDR1 and CDR2 sequences are MDHEN and SYDVKM. Trimming removed 2 bases from V and 3 bases from J; junction bases left unmatched: 5. The CDR3 is made up of 16 amino acids. In DNA, the CDR3 is TGTGCCAGCAGTTTAGTCCGGGGACAGGGGGACACTGAAGCTTTCTTT. Its protein is CASSLVRGQGDTEAFF.

The chain carries TRBV6-1 and TRBJ1-2; TRBD1 agrees at 7 bases. Germline assignment: CDR1 MNHNS and CDR2 SASEGT. This CDR3 comprises 12 residues. V trimming: 5 bases; J trimming: 9 bases; junction bases outside the gene matches: 6. The CDR3 is CASSWDRLSYTF. CDR3 sequence (DNA): TGTGCCAGCAGTTGGGACAGATTGAGCTACACCTTC.